A selection of T cell receptor beta chains follows, all from one sample in a study of T-cell reconstitution after alpha-beta-depleted transplantation in children. One entry per CDR3 protein, called by TCRdb with MiXCR from the PCR reads. The data hold 450,000 to 600,000 distinct CDR3 sequences, with approximately 12% observed a single time. Here the sequenced sample was PBMCs, mostly from graft donor cells, taken 360 days after TCRalphabeta/CD19-depleted stem cell transplant. The receptor set was obtained from a male patient younger than 18 who had a stem cell transplant for acute myeloid leukemia, so the T cells may come from the graft donor. CDR3s include the opening cysteine and the closing phenylalanine or tryptophan. The D gene is left open where the match is weak. Clone size is stated in some rows and not others, as once, few, many or a class when expanded.

NA TRBJ2-3 TRBV5-6 many TGTGCCAGCAGCTCTCCGAGTGGTGGCGGCAGCCATACGCAGTATTTT CASSSPSGGGSHTQYF
NA TRBJ2-7 TRBV4-3 few TGCGCCAGCAGCCAAGAGCTCGTCACTTACGAGCAGTACTTC CASSQELVTYEQYF
NA TRBJ1-1 TRBV28 many TGTGCCAGCACCCTAGGGGGGGCCTGGGGCACTGAAGCTTTCTTT CASTLGGAWGTEAFF
TRBD2 TRBJ2-5 TRBV5-1 few TGCGCCAGCAGCTTCTGGCTAGCGGGCACCCAAGAGACCCAGTACTTC CASSFWLAGTQETQYF
NA TRBJ2-5 TRBV5-1 few TGCGCCAGCAGCTTCCCCACGAGGGCCCAAGAGACCCAGTACTTC CASSFPTRAQETQYF
TRBD2 TRBJ2-1 TRBV20-1 NA TGCAGTGCTAGAGATGGGACTAGCGGGAGTCCCCATGAGCAGTTCTTC CSARDGTSGSPHEQFF
NA TRBJ2-6 TRBV27 few TGTGCCAGCAGTCGGAGGTTCGGGGCCAACGTCCTGACTTTC CASSRRFGANVLTF
NA TRBJ2-5 TRBV7-2 few TGTGCCAGCAGCATACCTAACAGGTGGACTCAAGAGACCCAGTACTTC CASSIPNRWTQETQYF
TRBD2 TRBJ2-3 TRBV27 many TGTGCCAGCAGTCCAGGACCGGGACTAGTGACAGATACGCAGTATTTT CASSPGPGLVTDTQYF
TRBD1 TRBJ1-3 TRBV13 NA TGTGCCAGCAGCTTAGGCCACCCGGACAGGGTCGCCGGAAACACCATATATTTT CASSLGHPDRVAGNTIYF
NA TRBJ2-3 TRBV29-1 many TGCAGCTTATTAAGACAGACCACAGATACGCAGTATTTT CSLLRQTTDTQYF
NA TRBJ2-7 TRBV25-1 NA TGTGCCAGCAGTGAACGGGGCAGGCACTACGAGCAGTACTTC CASSERGRHYEQYF
NA TRBJ2-3 TRBV28 NA TGTGCCAGCAGTACAGGGAGAGCCACAGATACGCAGTATTTT CASSTGRATDTQYF
NA TRBJ2-3 TRBV3-1 many TGTGCCAGCAGCCGGATACGGTCTAGCACAGATACGCAGTATTTT CASSRIRSSTDTQYF
NA TRBJ2-5 TRBV20-1 NA TGCAGTGCTAGTGCCGGGTTGAAAGAGACCCAGTACTTC CSASAGLKETQYF
TRBD2 TRBJ2-1 TRBV14 few TGTGCCAGCAGCCAAGATGCAGGACTAGCGGTTAACAATGAGCAGTTCTTC CASSQDAGLAVNNEQFF
NA TRBJ2-1 TRBV30 NA TGTGCCTGGAGTGCGAACAATGAGCAGTTCTTC CAWSANNEQFF
NA TRBJ2-5 TRBV7-9 NA TGTGCCAGCAGTTTGGGACGTAACCAAGAGACCCAGTACTTC CASSLGRNQETQYF
TRBD1 TRBJ2-3 TRBV9 few TGTGCCAGCAGCGCGCAGGGGGTGCGCACAGATACGCAGTATTTT CASSAQGVRTDTQYF
NA TRBJ2-5 TRBV5-4 few TGTGCCAGCAGCTTGGAGAATTGGGGCGACCAGTACTTC CASSLENWGDQYF
TRBD2 TRBJ2-1 TRBV11-2 NA TGTGCCAGCAGCTTCTTTTTGGGACTAGCGGACCTCCTCTCCTACAATGAGCAGTTCTTC CASSFFLGLADLLSYNEQFF
NA TRBJ2-7 TRBV3-1 few TGTGCCAGCAGCCAAGGCACAGAGCAGTACTTC CASSQGTEQYF
NA TRBJ2-3 TRBV11-3 NA TGTGCCAGCAGCGCTGGACCCTCTAGCACAGATACGCAGTATTTT CASSAGPSSTDTQYF
NA TRBJ2-5 TRBV29-1 NA TGCAGCGTCAAAAAAACTAGGGGAGAGACCCAGTACTTC CSVKKTRGETQYF
NA TRBJ2-1 TRBV11-2 few TGTGCCAGCAGCTTAGAGCGGGCTAACAATGAGCAGTTCTTC CASSLERANNEQFF
NA TRBJ2-7 TRBV3-1 few TGTGCCAGCAGCCAGATCCCGGGACAAACCTACGAGCAGTACTTC CASSQIPGQTYEQYF
TRBD2 TRBJ2-1 TRBV5-6 NA TGTGCCAGGGGGCCCGGACTAGCGGTTTACAATGAGCAGTTCTTC CARGPGLAVYNEQFF
NA TRBJ2-1 TRBV10-3 few TGTGCCATCAGTGAGTCGAGGCTAGCGAAGACCTACAATGAGCAGTTCTTC CAISESRLAKTYNEQFF
TRBD2 TRBJ2-2 TRBV6-1 NA TGTGCCAGCAGTCGACGATCCGGGACTAGCGGGACCGGGGAGCTGTTTTTT CASSRRSGTSGTGELFF
TRBD2 TRBJ2-2 TRBV15 NA TGTGCCACCAGCAGAGATTGGGGGGGGGCCGGGGAGCTGTTTTTT CATSRDWGGAGELFF
NA TRBJ2-5 TRBV18 NA TGTGCCAGCTCACCACTGCCCGAGACCCAGTACTTC CASSPLPETQYF
NA TRBJ2-7 TRBV4-3 few TGCGCCAGCAGCCAAGTTTTTGGGCCTAGCGGAGGGGGCCGGCCCTACGAGCAGTACTTC CASSQVFGPSGGGRPYEQYF
NA TRBJ1-1 TRBV20-1 NA TGCAGTGCCGCCGGCAGGGCTACTGAAGCTTTCTTT CSAAGRATEAFF
NA TRBJ2-1 TRBV29-1 few TGCAGCGGGAACAGGGTTGTGGGATACAATGAGCAGTTCTTC CSGNRVVGYNEQFF
NA TRBJ2-3 TRBV15 few TGTGCCACCAGCAGAGGCTTGCACACAGATACGCAGTATTTT CATSRGLHTDTQYF
NA TRBJ2-1 TRBV28 few TGTGCCAGCAGTTTATGGGCAGGGCCGAATGAGCAGTTCTTC CASSLWAGPNEQFF
TRBD1 TRBJ2-7 TRBV5-1 NA TGCGCCAGCAGTCCCGGGACAGGGCACTACGAGCAGTACTTC CASSPGTGHYEQYF
TRBD1 TRBJ2-6 TRBV20-1 NA TGCTGTGCTAGAGATCTTGCGGGACAGGCTCCCTCTGGGGCCAACGTCCTGACTTTC CCARDLAGQAPSGANVLTF
NA TRBJ2-2 TRBV20-1 NA TGCAGTGCTAGAGATGTAGGTGGGCGTAACACCGGGGAGCTGTTTTTT CSARDVGGRNTGELFF
NA TRBJ2-1 TRBV6-5 many TGTGCCAGCAGGCTGGCAGCGGAGTACAATGAGCAGTTCTTC CASRLAAEYNEQFF
TRBD2 TRBJ2-3 TRBV7-3 NA TGTGCCAGCAGCTCTTTCAGGGGACTAGCGGGAGTCCCAGATACGCAGTATTTT CASSSFRGLAGVPDTQYF